This T cell receptor (beta chain) derives from a study of T cell responses to AZD1222 COVID-19 vaccine. Study overall: Timing groups of about 4 and about 12 weeks for second doses were pooled.

Study-level points and caveats: Researchers took repertoire samples only after the peak T cell response had come. The study found Spike-specific TCR breadth and depth rose after two AZD1222 doses. Of spike-specific TCRs, nearly half reportedly target regions left unmutated in variants.

About this clone: Its antigen remains unknown.

Repertoires were generated with immunoSEQ multiplex PCR, while TCRdb's copy carries only in-frame clones and drops some. The data hold 130,000 to 150,000 clones, with about nine tenths observed a single time. Trimming at V came to 4 bases and at J to 2 bases, leaving 8 bases not matched to a gene. CDR1 is SGHRS, CDR2 YFSETQ, per germline. This CDR3 is 15 amino acids long. The specimen was peripheral blood, collected on day 0 of AZD1222 vaccination. This TCR derives from an adult in good health. This chain joins TRBV5-1 and TRBJ2-5, with TRBD1 matching 7 bases. CDR3: CASSLIGTVQETQYF. Written as DNA, the CDR3 is TGCGCCAGCAGCCTAATCGGGACAGTTCAAGAGACCCAGTACTTC.